The 22 T cell receptor beta chains below come from one sample, sequenced in a study of cytomegalovirus exposure and HLA in healthy donors. TCRdb's copy holds only in-frame clones and misses some; the assay was immunoSEQ multiplex PCR. The sample contains more than 250,000 clones, approximately 90% of which appear only once. Sequenced sample: PBMCs. Receptors originate from a woman younger than 45 in good health and CMV-seropositive.

The chain has TRBV30 and TRBJ1-5; 7 nucleotides line up with TRBD1. J lost 4 bases, V lost 3 bases, and 6 bases had no gene match. CDR3 length equals 14 residues. The germline V gene encodes CDR1 GTSNPN and CDR2 SVGIG (reference sequence). As DNA, the CDR3 is TGTGCCTGGAGGCCCGGGACAGCGAATCAGCCCCAGCATTTT. This encodes CAWRPGTANQPQHF.

Concerning this clone itself: One junction end does not reproduce the germline sequence, and a read error may be involved. This chain connects TRBV4-3 to TRBJ1-2; no firm D call. CDR3 length: 14 amino acids. In germline, CDR1 is LGHNA, CDR2 YSLEER. CDR3 protein: CASSQAGPSYGYIF. The CDR3, as DNA: TGCGCCAGCAGCCAAGCCGGGCCAAGCTATGGCTACATCTTC.

The rearrangement uses TRBV6-1 and TRBJ1-3, with D perhaps TRBD1 (6 bases). Trimming left V 6 bases short and J 4 bases short, with 10 bases between. The V gene's germline CDR1 is MNHNS and CDR2 SASEGT. The CDR3 contains 13 residues. CDR3: CASRRTVGNTIYF. Here the CDR3 DNA reads TGTGCCAGCAGAAGGACAGTGGGAAACACCATATATTTT.

The V gene is TRBV4-3, the J gene TRBJ1-2, with a weak D call TRBD1 (6 bases). The CDR3 is made up of 15 amino acids. Germline-derived CDR1 and CDR2 are LGHNA and YSLEER. The ends were cut back, 3 bases at V and 4 bases at J, with 15 bases in the middle. In nucleotides, the CDR3 is TGCGCCAGCAGCCAGGAGAGGGGGATTGGCTATGGCTACACCTTC. The encoded protein is CASSQERGIGYGYTF.

The CDR3 DNA sequence: TGTGCCAGCAGTCCACAGGGCAATGAGCAGTTCTTC. Its protein is CASSPQGNEQFF. This chain joins TRBV27 and TRBJ2-1; perhaps TRBD1 as D (6 bases). Trimming shortened V by 5 bases and J by 6 bases, and 8 bases separated the two germline ends. The germline V gene encodes CDR1 MNHEY and CDR2 SMNVEV (reference sequence). The CDR3 has 12 amino acids.

CDR3 in amino acids: CASSLIVSGYEQYF. The DNA for the CDR3 is TGTGCCAGCAGTTTGATCGTGTCAGGCTACGAGCAGTACTTC. The gene calls are TRBV28 and TRBJ2-7, with D hard to call. The CDR3 has 14 amino acids. The V and J ends lost 3 bases and 3 bases respectively, with 12 bases between them. Germline V lookup: CDR1 MDHEN, CDR2 SYDVKM.

J is TRBJ2-2 and V is TRBV7-8; perhaps TRBD1 as D (5 bases). The CDR3 runs 16 residues. V lost 5 bases, J lost 2 bases, and 15 bases lay in between. CDR1 and CDR2 from the germline V gene are SGHVS and FQNEAQ. DNA for the CDR3: TGTGCCAGCAGCCTAAGACAGAATCTTAACACCGGGGAGCTGTTTTTT. This translates into CASSLRQNLNTGELFF.

CDR3: CASTGVRGPYSNQPQHF. In nucleotides, the CDR3 is TGTGCCAGCACCGGTGTCAGGGGGCCCTATAGCAATCAGCCCCAGCATTTT. V usage is TRBV28 and J usage is TRBJ1-5, with 8 nucleotides matching TRBD1. The V and J ends lost 7 bases and 0 bases, in that order; junction bases with no gene match: 11. Germline-derived CDR1 and CDR2 are MDHEN and SYDVKM. The CDR3 sequence is 17 residues long.

This clone was picked up one time. The genes are TRBV28 and TRBJ2-2, with no clear D. V was trimmed by 5 bases and J by 2 bases, leaving 12 bases between them. The length of the CDR3 is 15 residues. CDR1 and CDR2 (germline): MDHEN, SYDVKM. The CDR3 DNA sequence: TGTGCCAGCAGTCTGCCGTATCTCAACACCGGGGAGCTGTTTTTT. Protein: CASSLPYLNTGELFF.

This clone was counted at least ten times. The V call is TRBV7-8, the J call TRBJ1-2; maybe TRBD1 (6 bases). CDR3 size: 14 residues. The germline CDR1 and CDR2 sequences are SGHVS and FQNEAQ. With 5 bases removed from V and 6 bases from J, the gap between germline ends came to 16 bases. In DNA, the CDR3 is TGTGCCAGCAGCCCGACAGGCCAGTCACATGGCTACACCTTC. Residues: CASSPTGQSHGYTF.

The V call is TRBV20-1, the J call TRBJ2-3, with D perhaps assigned TRBD1 or TRBD2 (5 bases each). Per the germline V gene, CDR1 is DFQATT and CDR2 is SNEGSKA (reference sequence). The CDR3 spans 11 residues. Trimming removed 6 bases at V and 5 bases at J, with 9 bases between. CDR3 protein: CSAGRVDTQYF. The CDR3 DNA reads as TGCAGTGCGGGACGAGTAGATACGCAGTATTTT.

CDR3 in amino acids: CASSNPGGWTEAFF. The CDR3 DNA is TGTGCCAGCAGTAACCCGGGAGGGTGGACTGAAGCTTTCTTT. J is TRBJ1-1 and V is TRBV6-5; D is undetermined. CDR1 is MNHEY and CDR2 is SVGAGI in the germline V gene. The CDR3 loop spans 14 amino acids. V lost 5 bases and J 5 bases, leaving 15 bases between the germline ends.

The rearrangement uses TRBV19 and TRBJ1-1; no definite D call. Trimming stripped 9 bases from V and 4 bases from J, with 12 bases between. The germline CDR1 and CDR2 sequences are LNHDA and SQIVND (reference sequence). CDR3 length equals 12 residues. This chain's CDR3 is CASWGRGTEAFF. The CDR3 DNA is TGTGCCAGCTGGGGTCGGGGCACTGAAGCTTTCTTT.

The chain links TRBV5-1 to TRBJ1-4, with D tentatively TRBD1 (5 bases). Germline V CDR1 and CDR2: SGHRS, YFSETQ. This CDR3 has 15 residues. V lost 3 bases and J 0 bases, leaving 9 bases between the germline ends. CDR3: CASSSQQATNEKLFF. The CDR3 DNA reads as TGCGCCAGCAGCTCCCAACAGGCAACTAATGAAAAACTGTTTTTT.

V is TRBV29-1 and J is TRBJ2-1, with 12 bases aligning to TRBD2. Germline V lookup: CDR1 SQVTM, CDR2 ANQGSEA. The V and J ends lost 3 bases and 3 bases, in that order; junction bases with no gene match: 3. The CDR3 runs to 15 residues. CDR3 nucleotides: TGCAGCGTTGAGGGACTAGCGGGCGACTACAATGAGCAGTTCTTC. Amino acids: CSVEGLAGDYNEQFF.

The J gene is TRBJ2-7, the V gene TRBV30; D gene ambiguous. This CDR3 has 12 residues. CDR1 and CDR2 (germline): GTSNPN, SVGIG (reference sequence). Between the trimmed V and J ends, which lost 3 bases and 6 bases, there was a span of 12 bases. DNA for the CDR3: TGTGCCTGGAGCCCCGATATTCCCGAGCAGTACTTC. This sequence encodes CAWSPDIPEQYF. Based on the CDR3 plus reference TRBV30 and TRBJ2-7, the full variable domain is SQTIHQWPATLVQPVGSPLSLECTVEGTSNPNLYWYRQAAGRGLQLLFYSVGIGQISSEVPQNLSASRPQDRQFILSSKKLLLSDSGFYLCAWSPDIPEQYFGPGTRLTVT.

This clone was seen more than once but under ten times. This chain connects TRBV25-1 to TRBJ2-5; D gene ambiguous. V lost 4 bases to trimming and J lost 2 bases, with 14 bases between them. Looked up from germline, CDR1 is MGHDK and CDR2 is SYGVNS. CDR3 size: 15 residues. The CDR3 reads CASSVRVGFQETQYF. Written as DNA, the CDR3 is TGTGCCAGCAGTGTTAGGGTGGGATTTCAAGAGACCCAGTACTTC.

The V and J genes are TRBV6-1 and TRBJ2-5, with 10 bases identical to TRBD2. Per germline, CDR1 MNHNS and CDR2 SASEGT. This CDR3 comprises 15 residues. J was trimmed by 5 bases and V by 6 bases; bases with no gene match: 9. DNA of the CDR3: TGTGCCAGCAGACCTCTAGCGGGGGCCTTGGAGACCCAGTACTTC. Amino acid sequence: CASRPLAGALETQYF.

V gene TRBV28 combines with J gene TRBJ2-2; 7 nucleotides match TRBD2. CDR1 and CDR2 (germline): MDHEN, SYDVKM. With V trimmed by 6 bases and J by 4 bases, 8 bases remained unmatched. This CDR3 contains 15 residues. CDR3 in amino acids: CASSREADGTGELFF. The CDR3 DNA is TGTGCCAGCAGCCGGGAGGCAGATGGCACCGGGGAGCTGTTTTTT.

Concerning this clone: This specimen includes other DNA sequences encoding the same CDR3. The gene calls are TRBV7-2 and TRBJ2-3; no definite D call. This CDR3 contains 11 residues. V lost 4 bases, J lost 2 bases, and 1 base lay in between. Germline assignment: CDR1 SGHTA and CDR2 FQGNSA. The CDR3 is CASSSTDTQYF. The CDR3 nucleotides are TGTGCCAGCAGCTCCACAGATACGCAGTATTTT.

The chain recombines TRBV5-1 with TRBJ2-1, with TRBD2 identical over 9 bases. Per the germline V gene, CDR1 is SGHRS and CDR2 is YFSETQ. Losses at the gene ends were 0 bases for V and 6 bases for J; bases not matched to a gene: 7. The CDR3 is 16 amino acids. The DNA of the CDR3 is TGCGCCAGCAGCTTGGTAGTAGGGACTAGCCTCAATGAGCAGTTCTTC. Its protein product is CASSLVVGTSLNEQFF.

V usage is TRBV28 and J usage is TRBJ1-3, with 7 bases that match TRBD1. CDR3 length: 19 amino acids. The junction had 17 bases not matched to a gene; V was cut back by 6 bases and J by 0 bases. CDR1 and CDR2 (germline): MDHEN, SYDVKM. The CDR3 protein is CASSRLGFDRASSGNTIYF. The CDR3 bases are TGTGCCAGCAGCCGATTGGGATTCGACAGGGCTTCCTCTGGAAACACCATATATTTT.